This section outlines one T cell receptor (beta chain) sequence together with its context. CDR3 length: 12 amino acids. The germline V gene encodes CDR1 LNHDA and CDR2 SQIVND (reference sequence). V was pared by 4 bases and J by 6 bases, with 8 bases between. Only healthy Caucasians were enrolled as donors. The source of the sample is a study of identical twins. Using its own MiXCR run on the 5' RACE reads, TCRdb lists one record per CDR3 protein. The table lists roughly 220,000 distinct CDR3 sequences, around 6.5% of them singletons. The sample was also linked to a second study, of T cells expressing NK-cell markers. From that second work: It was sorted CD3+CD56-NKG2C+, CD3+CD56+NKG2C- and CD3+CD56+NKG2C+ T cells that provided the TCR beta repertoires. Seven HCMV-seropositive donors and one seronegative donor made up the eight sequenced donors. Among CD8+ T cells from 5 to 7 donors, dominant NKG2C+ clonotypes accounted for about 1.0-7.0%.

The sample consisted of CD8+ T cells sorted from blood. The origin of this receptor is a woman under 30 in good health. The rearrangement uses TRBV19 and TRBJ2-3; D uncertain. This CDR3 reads CASSTKMDTQYF. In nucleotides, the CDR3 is TGTGCCAGTAGTACTAAGATGGATACGCAGTATTTT.